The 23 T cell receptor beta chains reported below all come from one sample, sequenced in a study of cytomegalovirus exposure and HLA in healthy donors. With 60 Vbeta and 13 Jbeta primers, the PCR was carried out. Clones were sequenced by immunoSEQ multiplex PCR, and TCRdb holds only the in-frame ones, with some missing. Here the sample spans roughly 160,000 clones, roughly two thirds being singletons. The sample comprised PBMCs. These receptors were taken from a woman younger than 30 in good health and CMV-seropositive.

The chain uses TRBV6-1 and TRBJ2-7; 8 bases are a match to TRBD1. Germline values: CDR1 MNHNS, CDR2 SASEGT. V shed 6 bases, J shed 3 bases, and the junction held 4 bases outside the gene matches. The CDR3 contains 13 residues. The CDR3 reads CASRDGQGYEQYF. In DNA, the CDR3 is TGTGCCAGCAGGGACGGACAGGGCTACGAGCAGTACTTC.

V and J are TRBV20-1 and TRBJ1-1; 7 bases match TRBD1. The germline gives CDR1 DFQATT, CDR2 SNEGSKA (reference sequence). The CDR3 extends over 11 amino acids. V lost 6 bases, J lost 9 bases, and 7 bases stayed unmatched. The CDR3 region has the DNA TGCAGTGCGAACAGGGGATCGAAAGCTTTCTTT. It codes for CSANRGSKAFF.

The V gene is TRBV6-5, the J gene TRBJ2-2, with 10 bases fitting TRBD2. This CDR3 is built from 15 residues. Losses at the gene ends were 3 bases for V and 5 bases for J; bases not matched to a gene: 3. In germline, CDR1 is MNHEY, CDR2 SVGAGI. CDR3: CASSYGTSVTGELFF. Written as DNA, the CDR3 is TGTGCCAGCAGTTATGGGACTAGCGTTACCGGGGAGCTGTTTTTT.

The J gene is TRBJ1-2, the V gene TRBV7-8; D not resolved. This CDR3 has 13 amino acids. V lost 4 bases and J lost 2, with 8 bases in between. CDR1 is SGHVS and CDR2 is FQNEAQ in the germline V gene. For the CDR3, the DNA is TGTGCCAGCAGCTCGAGTCAAAACTATGGCTACACCTTC. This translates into CASSSSQNYGYTF.

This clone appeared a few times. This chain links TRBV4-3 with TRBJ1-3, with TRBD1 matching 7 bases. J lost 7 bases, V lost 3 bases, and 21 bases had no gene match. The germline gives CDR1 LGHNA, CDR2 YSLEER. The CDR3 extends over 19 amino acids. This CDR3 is CASSHQQDQRGGGGNTIYF. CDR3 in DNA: TGCGCCAGCAGCCATCAACAAGATCAGAGAGGGGGCGGGGGGAACACCATATATTTT.

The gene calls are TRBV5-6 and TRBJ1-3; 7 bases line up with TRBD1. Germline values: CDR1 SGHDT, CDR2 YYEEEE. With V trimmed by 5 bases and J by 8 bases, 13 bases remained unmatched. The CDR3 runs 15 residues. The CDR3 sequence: CASRLHGTEGYTIYF. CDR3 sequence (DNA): TGTGCCAGCAGACTCCACGGGACAGAAGGCTACACCATATATTTT. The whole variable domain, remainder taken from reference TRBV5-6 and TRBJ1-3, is DAGVTQSPTHLIKTRGQQVTLRCSPKSGHDTVSWYQQALGQGPQFIFQYYEEEERQRGNFPDRFSGHQFPNYSSELNVNALLLGDSALYLCASRLHGTEGYTIYFGEGSWLTVV.

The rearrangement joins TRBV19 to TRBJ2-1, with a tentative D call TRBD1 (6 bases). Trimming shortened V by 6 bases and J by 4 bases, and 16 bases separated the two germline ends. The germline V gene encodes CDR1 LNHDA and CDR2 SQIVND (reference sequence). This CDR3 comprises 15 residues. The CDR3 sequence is CASSETGFTYNEQFF. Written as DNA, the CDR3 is TGTGCCAGTAGCGAAACAGGGTTTACTTACAATGAGCAGTTCTTC.

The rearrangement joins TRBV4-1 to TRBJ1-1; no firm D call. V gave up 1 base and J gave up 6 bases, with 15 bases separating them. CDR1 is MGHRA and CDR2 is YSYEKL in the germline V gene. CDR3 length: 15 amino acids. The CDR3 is CASSQVTGGVPEAFF. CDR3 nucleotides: TGCGCCAGCAGCCAAGTTACGGGAGGAGTGCCTGAAGCTTTCTTT.

In nucleotides, the CDR3 is TGCAGCGTGGCGGGGGTTAGGGGGGACTCTAGCACAGATACGCAGTATTTT. Its protein product is CSVAGVRGDSSTDTQYF. The V call is TRBV29-1, the J call TRBJ2-3; D perhaps matches TRBD2 (7 bases). The CDR3 loop spans 17 amino acids. Deletions cut 6 bases from V and 0 bases from J, with 22 bases between. The germline V gene has CDR1 SQVTM and CDR2 ANQGSEA.

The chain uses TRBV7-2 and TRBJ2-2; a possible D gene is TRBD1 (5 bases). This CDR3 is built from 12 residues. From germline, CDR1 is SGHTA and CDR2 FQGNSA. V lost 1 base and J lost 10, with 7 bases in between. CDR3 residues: CASSLGGAELFF. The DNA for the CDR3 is TGTGCCAGCAGCTTAGGGGGCGCGGAGCTGTTTTTT.

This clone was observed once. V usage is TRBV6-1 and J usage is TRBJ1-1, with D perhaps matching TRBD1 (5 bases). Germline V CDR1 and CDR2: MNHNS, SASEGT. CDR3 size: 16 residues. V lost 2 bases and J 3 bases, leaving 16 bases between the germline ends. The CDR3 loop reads CASSELAGSWDTEAFF. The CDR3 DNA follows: TGTGCCAGCAGTGAATTGGCAGGGTCATGGGACACTGAAGCTTTCTTT.

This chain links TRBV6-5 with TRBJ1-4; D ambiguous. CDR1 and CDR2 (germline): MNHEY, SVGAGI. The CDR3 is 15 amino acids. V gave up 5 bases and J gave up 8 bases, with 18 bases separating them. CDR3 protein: CASSNRGWVDEKLFF. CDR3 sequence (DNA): TGTGCCAGCAGTAACCGAGGGTGGGTGGACGAAAAACTGTTTTTT.

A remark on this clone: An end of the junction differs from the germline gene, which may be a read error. CDR3 amino acids: CSSSPRELAGGLQETQYF. DNA for the CDR3: TGTTCCAGCAGCCCACGAGAGCTAGCGGGGGGGCTCCAAGAGACCCAGTACTTC. This rearrangement joins TRBV7-9 to TRBJ2-5; TRBD2 agrees at 12 bases. CDR3 size: 18 residues. Germline lookup yields CDR1 SEHNR and CDR2 FQNEAQ (reference sequence).

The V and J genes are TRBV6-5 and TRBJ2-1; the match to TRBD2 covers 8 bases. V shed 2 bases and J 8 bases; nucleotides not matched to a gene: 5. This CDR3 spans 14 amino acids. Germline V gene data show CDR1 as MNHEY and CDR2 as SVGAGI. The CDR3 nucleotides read TGTGCCAGCAGTTACAACGGGGGGGCCGATGAGCAGTTCTTC. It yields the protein CASSYNGGADEQFF.

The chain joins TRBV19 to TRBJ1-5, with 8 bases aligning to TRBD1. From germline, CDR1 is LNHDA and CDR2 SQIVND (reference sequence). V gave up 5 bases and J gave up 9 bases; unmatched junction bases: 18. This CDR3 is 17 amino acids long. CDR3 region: CASSSDRESYGEAPQHF. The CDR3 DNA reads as TGTGCCAGTAGTTCGGACAGGGAAAGTTATGGGGAGGCGCCCCAGCATTTT.

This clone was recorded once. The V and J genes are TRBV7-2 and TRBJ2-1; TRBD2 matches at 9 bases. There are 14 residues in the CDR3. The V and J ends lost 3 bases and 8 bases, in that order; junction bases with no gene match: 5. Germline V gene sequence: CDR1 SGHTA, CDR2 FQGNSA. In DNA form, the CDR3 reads TGTGCCAGCAGCTTCGAGCGGGGGGTTGATGAGCAGTTCTTC. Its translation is CASSFERGVDEQFF.

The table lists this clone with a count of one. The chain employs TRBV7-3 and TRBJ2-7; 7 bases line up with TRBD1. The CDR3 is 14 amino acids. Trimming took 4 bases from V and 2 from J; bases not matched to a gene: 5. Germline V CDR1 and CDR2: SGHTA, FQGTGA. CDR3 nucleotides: TGTGCCAGCAGCTCCCGGGACAGCCCCTACGAGCAGTACTTC. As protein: CASSSRDSPYEQYF. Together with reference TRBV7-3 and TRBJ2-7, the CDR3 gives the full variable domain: GAGVSQTPSNKVTEKGKYVELRCDPISGHTALYWYRQSLGQGPEFLIYFQGTGAADDSGLPNDRFFAVRPEGSVSTLKIQRTERGDSAVYLCASSSRDSPYEQYFGPGTRLTVT.

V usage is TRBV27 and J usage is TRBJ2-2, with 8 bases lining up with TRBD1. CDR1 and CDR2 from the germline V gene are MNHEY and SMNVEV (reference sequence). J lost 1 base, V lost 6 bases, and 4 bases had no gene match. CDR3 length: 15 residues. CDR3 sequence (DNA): TGTGCCAGCAGAAAGGGACAGGAGAACACCGGGGAGCTGTTTTTT. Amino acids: CASRKGQENTGELFF.

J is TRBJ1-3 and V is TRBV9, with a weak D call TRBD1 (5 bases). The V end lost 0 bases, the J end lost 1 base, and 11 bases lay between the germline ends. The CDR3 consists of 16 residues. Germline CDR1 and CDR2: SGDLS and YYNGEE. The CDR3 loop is CASSVASRTSGNTIYF. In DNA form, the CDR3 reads TGTGCCAGCAGCGTAGCCTCAAGGACATCTGGAAACACCATATATTTT.

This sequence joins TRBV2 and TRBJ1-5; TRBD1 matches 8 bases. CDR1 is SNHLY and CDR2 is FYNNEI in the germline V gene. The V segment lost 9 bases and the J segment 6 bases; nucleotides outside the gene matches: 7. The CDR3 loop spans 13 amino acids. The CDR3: CASGRGLGQPQHF. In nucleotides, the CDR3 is TGTGCCAGTGGCAGGGGGCTAGGTCAGCCCCAGCATTTT.

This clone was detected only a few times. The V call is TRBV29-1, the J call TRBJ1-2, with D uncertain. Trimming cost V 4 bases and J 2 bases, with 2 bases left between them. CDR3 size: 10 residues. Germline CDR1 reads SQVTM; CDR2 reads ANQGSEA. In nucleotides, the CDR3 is TGCAGCGTTGCGAACTATGGCTACACCTTC. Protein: CSVANYGYTF.

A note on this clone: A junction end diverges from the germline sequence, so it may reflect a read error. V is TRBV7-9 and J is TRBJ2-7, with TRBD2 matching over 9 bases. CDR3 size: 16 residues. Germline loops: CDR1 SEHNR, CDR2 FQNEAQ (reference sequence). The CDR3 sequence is CSSSLWLAGSSYEQYF. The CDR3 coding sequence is TGTTCCAGCAGCTTATGGCTAGCGGGGAGCTCCTACGAGCAGTACTTC.

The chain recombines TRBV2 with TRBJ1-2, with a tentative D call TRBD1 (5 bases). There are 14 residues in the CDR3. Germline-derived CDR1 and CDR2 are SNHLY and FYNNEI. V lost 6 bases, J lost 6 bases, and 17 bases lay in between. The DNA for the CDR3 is TGTGCCAGCAGCGGCGGCATAGGGGCAGATGGCTACACCTTC. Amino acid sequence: CASSGGIGADGYTF. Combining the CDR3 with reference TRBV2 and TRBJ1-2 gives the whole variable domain EPEVTQTPSHQVTQMGQEVILRCVPISNHLYFYWYRQILGQKVEFLVSFYNNEISEKSEIFDDQFSVERPDGSNFTLKIRSTKLEDSAMYFCASSGGIGADGYTFGSGTRLTVV.